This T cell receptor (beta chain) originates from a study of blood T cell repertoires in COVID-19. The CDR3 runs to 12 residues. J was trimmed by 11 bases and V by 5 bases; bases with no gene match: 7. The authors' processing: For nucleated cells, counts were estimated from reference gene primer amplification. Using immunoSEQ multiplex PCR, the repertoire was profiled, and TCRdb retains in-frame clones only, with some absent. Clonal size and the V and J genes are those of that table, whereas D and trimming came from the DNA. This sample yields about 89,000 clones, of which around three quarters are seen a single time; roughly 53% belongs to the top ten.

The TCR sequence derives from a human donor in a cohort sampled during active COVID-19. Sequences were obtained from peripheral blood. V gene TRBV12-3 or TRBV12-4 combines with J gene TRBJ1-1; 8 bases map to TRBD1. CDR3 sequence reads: CASSGFRGRAFF. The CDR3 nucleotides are TGTGCCAGCAGTGGGTTCAGGGGGCGGGCTTTCTTT.